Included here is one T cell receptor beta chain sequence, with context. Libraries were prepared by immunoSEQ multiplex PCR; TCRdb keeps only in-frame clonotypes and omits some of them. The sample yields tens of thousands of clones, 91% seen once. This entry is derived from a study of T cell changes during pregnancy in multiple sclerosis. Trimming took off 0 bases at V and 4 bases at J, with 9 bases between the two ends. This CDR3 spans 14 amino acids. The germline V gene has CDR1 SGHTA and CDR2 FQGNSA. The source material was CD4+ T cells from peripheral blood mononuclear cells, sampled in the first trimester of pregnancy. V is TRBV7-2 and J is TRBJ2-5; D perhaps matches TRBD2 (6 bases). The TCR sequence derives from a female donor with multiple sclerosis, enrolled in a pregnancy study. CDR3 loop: CASSLAAGRETQYF. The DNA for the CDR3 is TGTGCCAGCAGCTTAGCGGCGGGGAGAGAGACCCAGTACTTC.